A selection of T cell receptor beta chains follows, all from one sample in a study of blood T cell repertoires in COVID-19. Assay: immunoSEQ multiplex PCR; the TCRdb copy retains only in-frame clones and omits some. The sample lists around 140,000 clones; 65% to 85% were seen once. Input material: peripheral blood. The receptor set was obtained from a woman aged 80 or older with acute or convalescent COVID-19. The CDR3 runs from the conserved cysteine through the conserved F or W. Fields, in order: CDR3 DNA, CDR3 protein, clone size, D gene, J gene, V gene. D genes are given only for firm matches. Some rows have no size entry. The others give once, few or many, or a class for an expanded clone.

cdr3_nt: TGTGCCAGCAGCATCAGGGCCCTGAATACTGAAGCTTTCTTT
cdr3_aa: CASSIRALNTEAFF
clone_size: -
d_call: -
j_call: TRBJ1-1
v_call: TRBV5-6

cdr3_nt: TGCGCCAGCAGTCCGGGACAGGCCCCGGGGAATGAGCAGTTCTTC
cdr3_aa: CASSPGQAPGNEQFF
clone_size: few
d_call: TRBD1
j_call: TRBJ2-1
v_call: TRBV5-1

cdr3_nt: TGTGCCAGCAGCCCCACAGGACTAGTCAACAATGAGCAGTTCTTC
cdr3_aa: CASSPTGLVNNEQFF
clone_size: once
d_call: TRBD2
j_call: TRBJ2-1
v_call: TRBV7-9

cdr3_nt: TGCGCCAGCAGCCAAGATGGTCAGGCGGGGGGGTCCACAGATACGCAGTATTTT
cdr3_aa: CASSQDGQAGGSTDTQYF
clone_size: -
d_call: TRBD2
j_call: TRBJ2-3
v_call: TRBV4-1

cdr3_nt: TGCGCCAGCAGCCCGTGGGGAACGGGAGCTAACACAGATACGCAGTATTTT
cdr3_aa: CASSPWGTGANTDTQYF
clone_size: -
d_call: -
j_call: TRBJ2-3
v_call: TRBV4-1

cdr3_nt: TGCGCCAGCAGCTTTGCACAGGTGGGACAAGAGACCCAGTACTTC
cdr3_aa: CASSFAQVGQETQYF
clone_size: -
d_call: -
j_call: TRBJ2-5
v_call: TRBV5-1

cdr3_nt: TGCGCCAGCAGCTTGGAAGGGGGCAGCAATCAGCCCCAGCATTTT
cdr3_aa: CASSLEGGSNQPQHF
clone_size: -
d_call: TRBD1
j_call: TRBJ1-5
v_call: TRBV5-1

cdr3_nt: TGTGCCAGTAGTATTTGGACATCGAGCACAGATACGCAGTATTTT
cdr3_aa: CASSIWTSSTDTQYF
clone_size: -
d_call: -
j_call: TRBJ2-3
v_call: TRBV19

cdr3_nt: TGTGCCAGTAGTCCGGAGCGGGAGCGCGGCACAGATACGCAGTATTTT
cdr3_aa: CASSPERERGTDTQYF
clone_size: -
d_call: TRBD2
j_call: TRBJ2-3
v_call: TRBV19

cdr3_nt: TGTGCCAGCAGCCCCGAGACAGGGGTGATTTCAACTAATGAAAAACTGTTTTTT
cdr3_aa: CASSPETGVISTNEKLFF
clone_size: -
d_call: TRBD1
j_call: TRBJ1-4
v_call: TRBV3-1/TRBV3-2

cdr3_nt: TGTGCCAGCAGTAGGGACACCCACTCCTACGAGCAGTACTTC
cdr3_aa: CASSRDTHSYEQYF
clone_size: -
d_call: -
j_call: TRBJ2-7
v_call: TRBV6-5

cdr3_nt: TGTGCCAGCGTAACAGGGAGGGGCACTGAAGCTTTCTTT
cdr3_aa: CASVTGRGTEAFF
clone_size: -
d_call: -
j_call: TRBJ1-1
v_call: TRBV2

cdr3_nt: TGCGCCAGCAGTGGGACCGGGACAGCCAGGGGACCGTGGGAAGCTTTCTTT
cdr3_aa: CASSGTGTARGPWEAFF
clone_size: -
d_call: TRBD1
j_call: TRBJ1-1
v_call: TRBV10-1

cdr3_nt: TGCAGTGCTAGTAGGCTAGCGGGGGCCGGAAGAAGACGTCAAGAGACCCAGTACTTC
cdr3_aa: CSASRLAGAGRRRQETQYF
clone_size: -
d_call: TRBD2
j_call: TRBJ2-5
v_call: TRBV20-1

cdr3_nt: TGTGCCAGCAGCCCCTCGCGGGGAGGGTTGACCGGGGAGCTGTTTTTT
cdr3_aa: CASSPSRGGLTGELFF
clone_size: -
d_call: TRBD2
j_call: TRBJ2-2
v_call: TRBV7-8

cdr3_nt: TGTGCCAGCAGCCGCCAACAGGGTTTCTATGGCTACACCTTC
cdr3_aa: CASSRQQGFYGYTF
clone_size: once
d_call: -
j_call: TRBJ1-2
v_call: TRBV7-9

cdr3_nt: TGTGCCAGCAGCGCTTGGACAGGGGGTTTGAACACCGGGGAGCTGTTTTTT
cdr3_aa: CASSAWTGGLNTGELFF
clone_size: -
d_call: TRBD1
j_call: TRBJ2-2
v_call: TRBV9

cdr3_nt: TGTGCAAGTCGCTTAACCCTCCGACAGGGAACCTACGAGCAGTACTTC
cdr3_aa: CASRLTLRQGTYEQYF
clone_size: -
d_call: -
j_call: TRBJ2-7
v_call: TRBV12-2

cdr3_nt: TGCGCCAGCAGCCAAGATGGGACAATGAACACTGAAGCTTTCTTT
cdr3_aa: CASSQDGTMNTEAFF
clone_size: -
d_call: -
j_call: TRBJ1-1
v_call: TRBV4-3

cdr3_nt: TGTGCCAGCAGTTTCCCGACTCCTGGCCCCTACAATGAGCAGTTCTTC
cdr3_aa: CASSFPTPGPYNEQFF
clone_size: once
d_call: -
j_call: TRBJ2-1
v_call: TRBV27

cdr3_nt: TGTGCCAGCAGCCCGTGGGGACAGGGGATATTCAATCAGCCCCAGCATTTT
cdr3_aa: CASSPWGQGIFNQPQHF
clone_size: -
d_call: TRBD1
j_call: TRBJ1-5
v_call: TRBV5-8

cdr3_nt: TGTGCCAGTAGTATTGGGAGGATGTGGGAAAGCACAGATACGCAGTATTTT
cdr3_aa: CASSIGRMWESTDTQYF
clone_size: -
d_call: -
j_call: TRBJ2-3
v_call: TRBV19

cdr3_nt: TGTGCCAGCAGACAGGGACGGGGCTATGGCTACACCTTC
cdr3_aa: CASRQGRGYGYTF
clone_size: -
d_call: -
j_call: TRBJ1-2
v_call: TRBV6-5

cdr3_nt: TGCGCCAGCAGCCAAGAATTCAGGGGGGTTTGGGAAAAACTGTTTTTT
cdr3_aa: CASSQEFRGVWEKLFF
clone_size: -
d_call: TRBD1
j_call: TRBJ1-4
v_call: TRBV4-3

cdr3_nt: TGCAGCGTTGACACTAGCGGGAGGGTCTACTCCTACAATGAGCAGTTCTTC
cdr3_aa: CSVDTSGRVYSYNEQFF
clone_size: -
d_call: TRBD2
j_call: TRBJ2-1
v_call: TRBV29-1

cdr3_nt: TGCGCCAGCAGCTTGGACGGAGATAGCAATCAGCCCCAGCATTTT
cdr3_aa: CASSLDGDSNQPQHF
clone_size: -
d_call: -
j_call: TRBJ1-5
v_call: TRBV5-1

cdr3_nt: TGCGCCAGCAGCTTACAGGGCGCGAACACTGAAGCTTTCTTT
cdr3_aa: CASSLQGANTEAFF
clone_size: -
d_call: -
j_call: TRBJ1-1
v_call: TRBV5-1

cdr3_nt: TGTGCCAGCAGTACCCGGACAGGGGGCCTGAAGACCCAGTACTTC
cdr3_aa: CASSTRTGGLKTQYF
clone_size: -
d_call: TRBD1
j_call: TRBJ2-5
v_call: TRBV6-2/TRBV6-3

cdr3_nt: TGTGCCAGCAGCTTACCTGGGACAGGGTATGGTGGAAACACCATATATTTT
cdr3_aa: CASSLPGTGYGGNTIYF
clone_size: -
d_call: TRBD1
j_call: TRBJ1-3
v_call: TRBV7-2

cdr3_nt: TGTGCAAGTCGCTTATCTTCCGGGGCGGGAGGGTTTTACGAGCAGTACTTC
cdr3_aa: CASRLSSGAGGFYEQYF
clone_size: -
d_call: -
j_call: TRBJ2-7
v_call: TRBV12-2

cdr3_nt: TGCGCCAGCAGCCCCGGACCGGAGGCCGAATACGAGCAGTACTTC
cdr3_aa: CASSPGPEAEYEQYF
clone_size: -
d_call: -
j_call: TRBJ2-7
v_call: TRBV5-1

cdr3_nt: TGCGCCAGCAGCCAAGATAGTTTGCTAGCGGGGGTGGAGACCCAGTACTTC
cdr3_aa: CASSQDSLLAGVETQYF
clone_size: -
d_call: TRBD2
j_call: TRBJ2-5
v_call: TRBV4-1

cdr3_nt: TGTGCCAGCACTCGGCTAGCGGGAGGCGGGAACACCGGGGAGCTGTTTTTT
cdr3_aa: CASTRLAGGGNTGELFF
clone_size: -
d_call: TRBD2
j_call: TRBJ2-2
v_call: TRBV6-6

cdr3_nt: TGTGCCAGCAGCTCCTGGGGCTCAGGGACTACTGAAGCTTTCTTT
cdr3_aa: CASSSWGSGTTEAFF
clone_size: -
d_call: -
j_call: TRBJ1-1
v_call: TRBV11-2

cdr3_nt: TGTGCCAGCAGCTTAAGTTACAGGGGGCGCGCGGACGGAAACACCATATATTTT
cdr3_aa: CASSLSYRGRADGNTIYF
clone_size: -
d_call: TRBD1
j_call: TRBJ1-3
v_call: TRBV7-2

cdr3_nt: TGTGCCAGCAGTGAGCGGGAGTATAATTCACCCCTCCACTTT
cdr3_aa: CASSEREYNSPLHF
clone_size: -
d_call: -
j_call: TRBJ1-6
v_call: TRBV25-1

cdr3_nt: TGCAGTGCTTCACTGGACAGGCAGTACTTC
cdr3_aa: CSASLDRQYF
clone_size: -
d_call: -
j_call: TRBJ2-7
v_call: TRBV20-1

cdr3_nt: TGTGCCAGTAGTATACAGGCACTTCCTAGCACAGATACGCAGTATTTT
cdr3_aa: CASSIQALPSTDTQYF
clone_size: -
d_call: -
j_call: TRBJ2-3
v_call: TRBV19

cdr3_nt: TGTGCCAGCAGCCAAGTCGGAGGGGCGGTATCTGGCTACACCTTC
cdr3_aa: CASSQVGGAVSGYTF
clone_size: -
d_call: -
j_call: TRBJ1-2
v_call: TRBV14

cdr3_nt: TGCAGTGCTAGTGGCAGGGGGCGGTCCTACGAGCAGTACTTC
cdr3_aa: CSASGRGRSYEQYF
clone_size: -
d_call: TRBD1
j_call: TRBJ2-7
v_call: TRBV20-1

cdr3_nt: TGCGCCAGCAGCTTGACGGGGGACGAGCAGTACTTC
cdr3_aa: CASSLTGDEQYF
clone_size: few
d_call: -
j_call: TRBJ2-7
v_call: TRBV5-1

cdr3_nt: TGTGCCTGGAGCTGGACAGGTTCTAATTCACCCCTCCACTTT
cdr3_aa: CAWSWTGSNSPLHF
clone_size: -
d_call: TRBD1
j_call: TRBJ1-6
v_call: TRBV30

cdr3_nt: TGTGCCAGCAGTTACTCTTACCGGGTCTCTGGAAACACCATATATTTT
cdr3_aa: CASSYSYRVSGNTIYF
clone_size: -
d_call: -
j_call: TRBJ1-3
v_call: TRBV6-5

cdr3_nt: TGCGCCAGCAGATCGGGGAGGGCCGCGAACACCGGGGAGCTGTTTTTT
cdr3_aa: CASRSGRAANTGELFF
clone_size: few
d_call: TRBD2
j_call: TRBJ2-2
v_call: TRBV5-1

cdr3_nt: TGTGCCAGCAGCCGACTGGAGGGACTGAACACAGATACGCAGTATTTT
cdr3_aa: CASSRLEGLNTDTQYF
clone_size: -
d_call: -
j_call: TRBJ2-3
v_call: TRBV9

cdr3_nt: TGTGCCAGCAGCACGACTAGGACAGGGGTAGAGACCCAGTACTTC
cdr3_aa: CASSTTRTGVETQYF
clone_size: -
d_call: TRBD1
j_call: TRBJ2-5
v_call: TRBV7-9

cdr3_nt: TGCGCCAGCAGCCCGGACACCCTCAACACTGAAGCTTTCTTT
cdr3_aa: CASSPDTLNTEAFF
clone_size: -
d_call: -
j_call: TRBJ1-1
v_call: TRBV5-1

cdr3_nt: TGTGCCAGCAGCGTAGCTACTTCTGGGGCCAACGTCCTGACTTTC
cdr3_aa: CASSVATSGANVLTF
clone_size: -
d_call: -
j_call: TRBJ2-6
v_call: TRBV9

cdr3_nt: TGTGCCAGCAGTTACTCGGGGGGACGGAACACCATATATTTT
cdr3_aa: CASSYSGGRNTIYF
clone_size: few
d_call: -
j_call: TRBJ1-3
v_call: TRBV6-6